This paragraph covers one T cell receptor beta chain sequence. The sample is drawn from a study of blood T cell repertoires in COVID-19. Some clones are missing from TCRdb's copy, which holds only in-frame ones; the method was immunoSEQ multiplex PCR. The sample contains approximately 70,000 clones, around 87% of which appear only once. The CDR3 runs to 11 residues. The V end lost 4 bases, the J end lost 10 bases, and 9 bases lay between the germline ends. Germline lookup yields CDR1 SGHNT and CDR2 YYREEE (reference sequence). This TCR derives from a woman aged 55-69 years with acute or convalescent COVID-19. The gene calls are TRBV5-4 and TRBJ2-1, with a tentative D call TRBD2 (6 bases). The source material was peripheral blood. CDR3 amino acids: CASSRGGEQFF. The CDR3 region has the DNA TGTGCCAGCAGCCGTGGGGGGGAGCAGTTCTTC.